A single sample is the source of the 14 T cell receptor beta chains below, sequenced in a study of CD8+ T cells in alopecia areata. The sequencing template was cDNA reverse transcribed from extracted RNA. The method was immunoSEQ multiplex PCR; TCRdb's version includes in-frame clones alone and lacks a portion of them. Of 150,000 or so clones in the sample, about 87% were seen once. The sample in question was CD8+ T cells sorted from blood, obtained at week 0. The receptors here all came from a human donor with alopecia areata.

This clone was seen only once. The chain joins TRBV7-9 to TRBJ1-3; no firm D call. V was trimmed by 2 bases and J by 3 bases, leaving 8 bases between them. The CDR3 is 14 residues long. Germline CDR1 reads SEHNR; CDR2 reads FQNEAQ (reference sequence). CDR3 residues: CASSLMADGNTIYF. CDR3 DNA sequence: TGTGCCAGCAGCTTAATGGCCGATGGAAACACCATATATTTT.

The J gene is TRBJ2-5, the V gene TRBV27; no reliable D call. The ends were cut back, 4 bases at V and 2 bases at J, with 8 bases in the middle. Germline V gene sequence: CDR1 MNHEY, CDR2 SMNVEV (reference sequence). The CDR3 totals 13 residues. As DNA, the CDR3 is TGTGCCAGCAGTTCCCCCCCGCAAGAGACCCAGTACTTC. It is translated as CASSSPPQETQYF.

This rearrangement joins TRBV30 to TRBJ2-7, with D uncertain. Trimming stripped 4 bases from V and 5 bases from J, with 9 bases between. CDR1 is GTSNPN and CDR2 is SVGIG in the germline V gene (reference sequence). The CDR3 has 11 residues. In nucleotides, the CDR3 is TGTGCCTGGACGGTGGGGAACGAGCAGTACTTC. This codes for CAWTVGNEQYF.

This rearrangement joins TRBV27 to TRBJ1-5, with D perhaps matching TRBD1 (5 bases). This CDR3 comprises 13 residues. V was trimmed by 3 bases and J by 7 bases, leaving 10 bases between them. In germline, CDR1 is MNHEY, CDR2 SMNVEV (reference sequence). DNA of the CDR3: TGTGCCAGCAGTTTGGGGACTAAACAGCCCCAGCATTTT. Amino acid sequence: CASSLGTKQPQHF.

The chain carries TRBV21-1 and TRBJ2-5; TRBD1, the table's D call, lacks a check against the DNA. TRBV21-1 is designated a pseudogene. The CDR3 spans 16 residues. DNA of the CDR3: TGTGCCAGCAGCAAAAGGCCAGGGGGGTACCAAGAGACCCAGTACTTC. Its protein is CASSKRPGGYQETQYF.

V gene TRBV7-6 combines with J gene TRBJ2-2, with 10 bases matching TRBD2. The CDR3 sequence is 17 residues long. Germline V gene data show CDR1 as SGHVS and CDR2 as FNYEAQ. After removal of 2 bases from V and 4 bases from J, the junction contained 7 bases not matched to a gene. CDR3 sequence reads: CASSLRSGLAATGELFF. CDR3 sequence (DNA): TGTGCCAGCAGCTTACGTTCCGGACTAGCGGCCACCGGGGAGCTGTTTTTT.

This chain joins TRBV11-3 and TRBJ2-1; D gene uncertain. Trimming stripped 0 bases from V and 9 bases from J, with 6 bases between. The germline CDR1 and CDR2 sequences are SGHNT and YENEEA. CDR3 length equals 12 residues. This chain's CDR3 is CASSLDNGEQFF. The DNA for the CDR3 is TGTGCCAGCAGCTTAGATAATGGTGAGCAGTTCTTC.

The chain uses TRBV7-9 and TRBJ1-1, with D unresolved. Trimming pared 2 bases from V and 1 base from J, leaving 5 bases between. This CDR3 comprises 13 residues. Germline V gene sequence: CDR1 SEHNR, CDR2 FQNEAQ (reference sequence). CDR3 DNA sequence: TGTGCCAGCAGCTTATGGGGGAACACTGAAGCTTTCTTT. Protein sequence: CASSLWGNTEAFF.

The V call is TRBV27, the J call TRBJ2-7, with unresolved D. The V and J ends lost 4 bases and 2 bases respectively, with 18 bases between them. From germline, CDR1 is MNHEY and CDR2 SMNVEV (reference sequence). This CDR3 region has 16 residues. CDR3 DNA sequence: TGTGCCAGCAGTTCCCTATACCGGACGGTAGCCTACGAGCAGTACTTC. The encoded protein is CASSSLYRTVAYEQYF.

This chain joins TRBV29-1 and TRBJ2-1; D tentatively fits TRBD1 or TRBD2 (5 bases each). This CDR3 contains 13 residues. The ends were cut back, 4 bases at V and 0 bases at J, with 7 bases in the middle. CDR1 is SQVTM and CDR2 is ANQGSEA in the germline V gene. The CDR3 coding sequence is TGCAGCGTTGGAGGGGACTCCTACAATGAGCAGTTCTTC. This gives the protein CSVGGDSYNEQFF.

V and J are TRBV5-6 and TRBJ2-3, with TRBD1 identical over 9 bases. CDR1 and CDR2 (germline): SGHDT, YYEEEE. J lost 4 bases, V lost 6 bases, and 15 bases had no gene match. This CDR3 contains 17 residues. The CDR3 sequence is CASNFEPGTGIADTQYF. CDR3 bases: TGTGCCAGCAACTTCGAACCCGGGACAGGGATTGCAGATACGCAGTATTTT.

The chain uses TRBV4-2 and TRBJ2-7, with TRBD2 identical over 11 bases. Germline CDR1 reads LGHNA; CDR2 reads YNFKEQ. With 0 bases clipped from V and 1 base from J, the junction kept 5 bases outside the gene matches. The CDR3 has 17 amino acids. The CDR3 bases are TGTGCCAGCAGCCAAGATGCGCTAGCGGGAGGTTCCTACGAGCAGTACTTC. It is translated as CASSQDALAGGSYEQYF.

The chain has TRBV29-1 and TRBJ2-7; possible D gene TRBD2, 6 bases. V shed 6 bases and J shed 3 bases, with 18 bases lying between them. This CDR3 is built from 14 residues. CDR1 is SQVTM and CDR2 is ANQGSEA in the germline V gene. The CDR3 DNA reads TGCAGCGTAAGGGGCGGGGATACATACTACGAGCAGTACTTC. As protein: CSVRGGDTYYEQYF.

The rearrangement uses TRBV9 and TRBJ2-2; D is perhaps TRBD1 or TRBD2 (6 bases each). CDR3 size: 13 residues. The germline V gene encodes CDR1 SGDLS and CDR2 YYNGEE. Trimming pared 6 bases from V and 5 bases from J, leaving 11 bases between. In nucleotides, the CDR3 is TGTGCCAGCAAAGAAGGGGGGACCGGGGAGCTGTTTTTT. Amino acids: CASKEGGTGELFF.